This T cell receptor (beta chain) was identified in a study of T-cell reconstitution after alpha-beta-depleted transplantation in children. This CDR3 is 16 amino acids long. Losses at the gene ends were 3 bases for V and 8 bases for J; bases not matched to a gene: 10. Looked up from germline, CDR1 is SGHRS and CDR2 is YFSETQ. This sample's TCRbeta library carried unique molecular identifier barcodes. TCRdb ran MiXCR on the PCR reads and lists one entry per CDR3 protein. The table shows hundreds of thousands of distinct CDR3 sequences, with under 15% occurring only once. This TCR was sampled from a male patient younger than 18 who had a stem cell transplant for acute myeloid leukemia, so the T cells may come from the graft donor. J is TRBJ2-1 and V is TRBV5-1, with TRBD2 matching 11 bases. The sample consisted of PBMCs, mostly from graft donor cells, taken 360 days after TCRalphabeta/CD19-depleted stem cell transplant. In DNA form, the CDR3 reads TGCGCCAGCAGCTCCCTAGCGGGAGGTCACATATATGAGCAGTTCTTC. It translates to CASSSLAGGHIYEQFF.